The 26 T cell receptor beta chains in this list originate from one sample, sequenced in a study of response to subunit inactivated influenza vaccine. TCRdb re-analysed the RT-PCR reads in MiXCR, keeping a single row per CDR3 protein. The repertoire holds over 300,000 distinct CDR3 sequences, with 21% as singletons. Sequenced here: PBMCs from blood, sampled approximately 22 months after vaccination. The origin of the receptors is a man aged 50 to 69 who received an inactivated influenza vaccine.

This chain uses TRBV7-9 with TRBJ1-2, with unresolved D. The germline CDR1 and CDR2 sequences are SEHNR and FQNEAQ (reference sequence). The CDR3 loop spans 12 amino acids. V was shortened by 5 bases and J by 7 bases, with 11 bases between the two germline ends. CDR3 protein: CASSPSRAGYTF. The CDR3 DNA follows: TGTGCCAGCAGCCCTAGTAGGGCTGGCTACACCTTC.

A few counts support this clonotype. An end of the junction does not agree with germline; a read error may underlie this. The J gene is TRBJ1-4, the V gene TRBV7-2, with 7 nucleotides matching TRBD1. Germline V lookup: CDR1 SGHTA, CDR2 FQGNSA. The CDR3 sequence is 16 residues long. The CDR3 loop is CASTLTGTVTNEKLFF. The CDR3 DNA reads TGTGCCAGCACCTTAACCGGGACAGTGACTAATGAAAAACTGTTTTTT.

The chain links TRBV12-3 or TRBV12-4 to TRBJ2-1; 10 bases line up with TRBD2. This CDR3 is 14 amino acids long. V dropped 8 bases and J dropped 2; count of bases not matched to a gene: 3. The CDR3 protein is CASGGLATYNEQFF. The DNA for the CDR3 is TGTGCCAGCGGGGGACTAGCGACCTACAATGAGCAGTTCTTC.

At least ten counts were recorded for this clonotype. The V call is TRBV5-5, the J call TRBJ1-1, with TRBD1 matching over 7 bases. After removal of 3 bases from V and 0 bases from J, the junction contained 8 bases not matched to a gene. Germline V gene sequence: CDR1 SGHKS, CDR2 YYEKEE (reference sequence). This CDR3 contains 16 residues. In DNA, the CDR3 is TGTGCCAGCAGCTCAGTACCCAGGGGGGTGAACACTGAAGCTTTCTTT. Its protein product is CASSSVPRGVNTEAFF.

The chain recombines TRBV2 with TRBJ2-7; 8 bases align to TRBD1. The junction had 10 bases not matched to a gene; V was cut back by 6 bases and J by 6 bases. The CDR3 runs to 14 residues. Germline CDR1 reads SNHLY; CDR2 reads FYNNEI. The DNA of the CDR3 is TGTGCCAGCAGAGACCGGACAGGGTTCGCCGAGCAGTACTTC. Translating it yields CASRDRTGFAEQYF. Full variable domain (rest looked up from reference TRBV2 and TRBJ2-7): EPEVTQTPSHQVTQMGQEVILRCVPISNHLYFYWYRQILGQKVEFLVSFYNNEISEKSEIFDDQFSVERPDGSNFTLKIRSTKLEDSAMYFCASRDRTGFAEQYFGPGTRLTVT.

The chain has TRBV7-2 and TRBJ1-3; D unclear. Germline V gene lookup returns CDR1 SGHTA and CDR2 FQGNSA. CDR3 length: 14 residues. The V gene lost 4 bases and the J gene lost 4 bases, with 11 bases spanning the gap. CDR3 in amino acids: CASSYWWSGNTIYF. The CDR3 DNA is TGTGCCAGCAGCTACTGGTGGTCCGGAAACACCATATATTTT. Full variable domain (outside the CDR3, taken from reference TRBV7-2 and TRBJ1-3): GAGVSQSPSNKVTEKGKDVELRCDPISGHTALYWYRQSLGQGLEFLIYFQGNSAPDKSGLPSDRFSAERTGGSVSTLTIQRTQQEDSAVYLCASSYWWSGNTIYFGEGSWLTVV.

This clonotype was seen more than once but under ten times. The chain is built from TRBV19 and TRBJ1-5; D possibly corresponds to TRBD1 (5 bases). The CDR3 runs 16 residues. In germline, CDR1 is LNHDA, CDR2 SQIVND (reference sequence). Trimming cost V 0 bases and J 9 bases, with 18 bases left between them. DNA for the CDR3: TGTGCCAGTAGTATAGATCGAGATGAGGGGACCTGGCCCCAGCATTTT. It translates to CASSIDRDEGTWPQHF.

This clonotype was observed a handful of times. The genes are TRBV4-1 and TRBJ1-4; D is possibly TRBD1 (5 bases). The CDR3 consists of 15 residues. The germline V gene encodes CDR1 MGHRA and CDR2 YSYEKL. The ends were cut back, 1 base at V and 10 bases at J, with 16 bases in the middle. CDR3 sequence reads: CASSQGKAGSGKLFF. The CDR3 DNA is TGCGCCAGCAGCCAAGGAAAGGCAGGGTCGGGAAAACTGTTTTTT.

The sample holds a few counts of this clonotype. The chain couples TRBV5-1 to TRBJ1-2; D not resolved. The ends were cut back, 3 bases at V and 6 bases at J, with 15 bases in the middle. Germline CDR1 and CDR2: SGHRS and YFSETQ. The CDR3 totals 14 residues. CDR3 bases: TGCGCCAGCAGCTCGGGGTCCTCAAAGGATGGCTACACCTTC. This encodes CASSSGSSKDGYTF.

Only a few counts were recorded for this clonotype. V gene TRBV6-2 or TRBV6-3 combines with J gene TRBJ2-6; TRBD1 aligns across 7 bases. The germline gives CDR1 MNHEY, CDR2 SVGEGT. Trimming cost V 0 bases and J 4 bases; bases outside gene matches: 6. The CDR3 sequence is 17 residues long. The CDR3 reads CASSYSSTGFGANVLTF. The CDR3 coding sequence is TGTGCCAGCAGTTACTCCTCGACAGGGTTCGGGGCCAACGTCCTGACTTTC.

This clonotype appeared many times. The rearrangement links TRBV4-2 to TRBJ2-3, with D possibly matching TRBD1 (6 bases). CDR3 length: 18 amino acids. Trimming took off 2 bases at V and 0 bases at J, with 18 bases between the two ends. The germline CDR1 and CDR2 sequences are LGHNA and YNFKEQ. The CDR3 protein is CASSQSRPGHLSTDTQYF. In DNA, the CDR3 is TGTGCCAGCAGCCAATCACGACCGGGACACCTTAGCACAGATACGCAGTATTTT.

The chain joins TRBV5-1 to TRBJ2-3; D remains unclear. The CDR3 consists of 15 residues. V dropped 0 bases and J dropped 5 bases, with 13 bases sitting between them. CDR1 is SGHRS and CDR2 is YFSETQ in the germline V gene. This CDR3 is CASSLGVSTVDTQYF. As DNA, the CDR3 is TGCGCCAGCAGCTTGGGGGTTAGTACCGTAGATACGCAGTATTTT.

The table lists this clonotype with many counts. The chain carries TRBV20-1 and TRBJ2-7; 9 bases are a match to TRBD1. The CDR3 runs 15 residues. Germline values: CDR1 DFQATT, CDR2 SNEGSKA (reference sequence). The V and J ends lost 3 bases and 5 bases, in that order; junction bases with no gene match: 11. As DNA, the CDR3 is TGCAGTGCTAGGGGCTCCGGACAGGGGATTGACGAGCAGTACTTC. Translating it yields CSARGSGQGIDEQYF.

This chain uses TRBV5-1 with TRBJ2-2, with D perhaps TRBD1 (6 bases). V lost 8 bases to trimming and J lost 4 bases, with 12 bases between them. The CDR3 is 13 amino acids. Germline lookup yields CDR1 SGHRS and CDR2 YFSETQ. CDR3: CASTRGFTGELFF. In DNA form, the CDR3 reads TGCGCCAGTACCAGGGGATTCACCGGGGAGCTGTTTTTT. The full variable domain, completed using reference TRBV5-1 and TRBJ2-2, is KAGVTQTPRYLIKTRGQQVTLSCSPISGHRSVSWYQQTPGQGLQFLFEYFSETQRNKGNFPGRFSGRQFSNSRSEMNVSTLELGDSALYLCASTRGFTGELFFGEGSRLTVL.

This clonotype has just a few counts. The rearrangement joins TRBV29-1 to TRBJ2-3; D gene ambiguous. V was trimmed by 7 bases and J by 2 bases, leaving 13 bases between them. This CDR3 comprises 13 residues. From germline, CDR1 is SQVTM and CDR2 ANQGSEA. This CDR3 reads CSGTIWATDTQYF. The CDR3, as DNA: TGCAGCGGCACCATATGGGCCACAGATACGCAGTATTTT.

A few counts support this clonotype. The rearrangement links TRBV20-1 to TRBJ1-2; D is ambiguous. The germline V and J ends were trimmed by 0 bases and 0 bases, with 20 bases remaining between them. The CDR3 consists of 18 residues. The germline V gene encodes CDR1 DFQATT and CDR2 SNEGSKA (reference sequence). In nucleotides, the CDR3 is TGCAGTGCTAGAGATTTGGGAGGGTTTTTTCCCTCTAACTATGGCTACACCTTC. This encodes CSARDLGGFFPSNYGYTF.

This clonotype has more than one count but fewer than ten. This rearrangement joins TRBV5-6 to TRBJ1-1; TRBD1 might be the D (5 bases). CDR1 and CDR2 from the germline V gene are SGHDT and YYEEEE. Trimming removed 3 bases from V and 2 bases from J, with 17 bases in between. The CDR3 totals 16 residues. The CDR3 DNA is TGTGCCAGCAGCTGGAGGAGGGGCCATACTAACACTGAAGCTTTCTTT. Translating it yields CASSWRRGHTNTEAFF. Using reference TRBV5-6 and TRBJ1-1 for the parts outside the CDR3, the full variable domain is DAGVTQSPTHLIKTRGQQVTLRCSPKSGHDTVSWYQQALGQGPQFIFQYYEEEERQRGNFPDRFSGHQFPNYSSELNVNALLLGDSALYLCASSWRRGHTNTEAFFGQGTRLTVV.

J is TRBJ2-3 and V is TRBV7-9; TRBD2 is a possible D gene (5 bases). Between the trimmed V and J ends, which lost 5 bases and 2 bases, there was a span of 11 bases. The CDR3 spans 14 residues. Germline CDR1 reads SEHNR; CDR2 reads FQNEAQ (reference sequence). CDR3 sequence reads: CASSPAAVTDTQYF. In nucleotides, the CDR3 is TGTGCCAGCAGCCCAGCGGCAGTCACAGATACGCAGTATTTT.

The chain carries TRBV20-1 and TRBJ2-7, with D hard to call. The germline V gene has CDR1 DFQATT and CDR2 SNEGSKA (reference sequence). The CDR3 loop spans 14 amino acids. V shed 5 bases and J shed 3 bases, with 17 bases lying between them. The CDR3 reads CSALQAFPVYEQYF. As DNA, the CDR3 is TGCAGTGCTCTTCAGGCTTTTCCGGTCTACGAGCAGTACTTC.

This clonotype was counted between two and nine times. The V and J genes are TRBV4-3 and TRBJ2-1, with TRBD2 identical over 14 bases. The CDR3 is made up of 16 amino acids. CDR1 is LGHNA, CDR2 YSLEER, per germline. V shed 0 bases and J 6 bases; nucleotides not matched to a gene: 1. DNA for the CDR3: TGCGCCAGCAGCCAAGAGGGACTAGCGGGGGTCAATGAGCAGTTCTTC. Its protein is CASSQEGLAGVNEQFF.

This clonotype was seen only a few times. The chain links TRBV10-3 to TRBJ1-1; D is unclear. The germline V gene has CDR1 ENHRY and CDR2 SYGVKD. CDR3 size: 14 residues. V was pared by 3 bases and J by 7 bases, with 15 bases between. In DNA, the CDR3 is TGTGCCATCAGTGACCGGGTTGGGCAGGTTGAAGCTTTCTTT. Translating it yields CAISDRVGQVEAFF.

The table lists this clonotype with many counts. The chain combines TRBV7-8 with TRBJ2-5; D may be TRBD2 (6 bases). V lost 4 bases and J 3 bases, leaving 9 bases between the germline ends. This CDR3 contains 13 residues. Germline V CDR1 and CDR2: SGHVS, FQNEAQ. DNA of the CDR3: TGTGCCAGCAGCTCGGGACTCGAAGAGACCCAGTACTTC. Encoded protein: CASSSGLEETQYF.

The chain employs TRBV5-1 and TRBJ2-3; perhaps D is TRBD1 or TRBD2 (5 bases each). In germline, CDR1 is SGHRS, CDR2 YFSETQ. This CDR3 has 15 residues. V was trimmed by 4 bases and J by 0 bases, leaving 12 bases between them. The CDR3 coding sequence is TGCGCCAGCAGCACCCGGGACCAAAGCACAGATACGCAGTATTTT. It yields the protein CASSTRDQSTDTQYF.

The gene calls are TRBV6-5 and TRBJ2-7; D perhaps matches TRBD1 (6 bases). V lost 4 bases to trimming and J lost 0 bases, with 13 bases between them. The CDR3 spans 15 residues. CDR1 is MNHEY, CDR2 SVGAGI, per germline. The CDR3 region has the DNA TGTGCCAGCAGTTTGGGACAAGTGACCTCCTACGAGCAGTACTTC. Amino acid sequence: CASSLGQVTSYEQYF.

This chain links TRBV28 with TRBJ1-1; D remains ambiguous. CDR1 and CDR2 from the germline V gene are MDHEN and SYDVKM. This CDR3 region has 15 residues. Trimming pared 5 bases from V and 1 base from J, leaving 14 bases between. CDR3 nucleotides: TGTGCCAGCAGTAGCCTAGTAGGGAGGAACACTGAAGCTTTCTTT. Encoded protein: CASSSLVGRNTEAFF.

This clonotype was counted between two and nine times. J is TRBJ1-5 and V is TRBV12-3 or TRBV12-4; 7 positions match TRBD1. Trimming cost V 5 bases and J 4 bases; bases outside gene matches: 8. The CDR3 runs 15 residues. In DNA form, the CDR3 reads TGTGCCAGCAGTATGACAGGGAACGGAAATCAGCCCCAGCATTTT. Translation: CASSMTGNGNQPQHF.